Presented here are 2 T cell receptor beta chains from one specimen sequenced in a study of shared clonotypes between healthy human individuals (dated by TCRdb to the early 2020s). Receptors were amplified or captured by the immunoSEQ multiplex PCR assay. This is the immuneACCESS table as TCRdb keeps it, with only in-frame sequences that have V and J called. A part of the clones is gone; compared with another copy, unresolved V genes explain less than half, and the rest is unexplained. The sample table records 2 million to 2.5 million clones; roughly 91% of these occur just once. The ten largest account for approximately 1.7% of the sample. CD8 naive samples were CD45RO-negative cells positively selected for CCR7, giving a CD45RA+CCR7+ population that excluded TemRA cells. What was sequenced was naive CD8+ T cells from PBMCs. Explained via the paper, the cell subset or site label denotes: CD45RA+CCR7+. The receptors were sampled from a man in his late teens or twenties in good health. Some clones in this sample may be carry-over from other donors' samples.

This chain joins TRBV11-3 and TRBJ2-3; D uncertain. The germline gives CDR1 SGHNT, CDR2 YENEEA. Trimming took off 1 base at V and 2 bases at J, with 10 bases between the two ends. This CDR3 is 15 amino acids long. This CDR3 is CASSLGAAYTDTQYF. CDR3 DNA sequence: TGTGCCAGCAGCTTAGGGGCAGCCTACACAGATACGCAGTATTTT.

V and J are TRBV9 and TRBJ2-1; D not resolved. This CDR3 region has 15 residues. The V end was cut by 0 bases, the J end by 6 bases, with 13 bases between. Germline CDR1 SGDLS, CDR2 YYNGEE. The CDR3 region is CASSVGVGRSNEQFF. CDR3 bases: TGTGCCAGCAGCGTAGGAGTCGGGCGGTCCAATGAGCAGTTCTTC.